Here is one T cell receptor beta chain with its context. As yet, its antigen is unknown. Time point denoted: pre-sensitization, week 0. Treatment meaning: therapeutic diphenylcyclopropenone sensitization with weekly scalp DPC. Investigators collected blood before applying each patch test. V lost 5 bases, J lost 2 bases, and 3 bases stayed unmatched. In germline, CDR1 is LGHDT, CDR2 YNNKEL (reference sequence). CDR3 length: 14 residues. The sample comes from a study of human T cells and chemical hapten exposure. Study-wide results and caveats: The immune response of these alopecia patients might not match healthy individuals'.

TCRdb reprocessed the RACE reads via MiXCR and lists one record per CDR3 protein. The table lists about 180,000 distinct CDR3 sequences, about 31% of them singletons, with about 2.7% in the top ten. The TCR comes from a woman aged 30 to 39 with alopecia areata. Some clones in this sample may be carry-over from other donors' samples. The sequencing used whole blood, collected in connection with sensitization to the hapten diphenylcyclopropenone (DPC). This chain joins TRBV3-1 and TRBJ2-3; 8 bases are a match to TRBD2. CDR3: CASSALAATDTQYF. CDR3 nucleotides: TGTGCCAGCAGCGCACTAGCGGCCACAGATACGCAGTATTTT.